This T cell receptor (beta chain) was captured in a study of blood T cell repertoires in COVID-19. Across the whole study: The United States, Italy and Spain provided the acute and convalescent COVID-19 samples. T cells, B-cell-depleted T cells, or PBMCs provided the cDNA or gDNA that served as material.

The germline gives CDR1 LGHNA, CDR2 YSLEER. The V and J ends lost 0 bases and 6 bases respectively, with 6 bases between them. This CDR3 has 13 residues. Per the original data handling: Scientists estimated how many nucleated cells there were by amplifying reference gene primers. Method: immunoSEQ multiplex PCR; TCRdb's copy keeps in-frame clones and lacks some. V and J calls and clone size are given by that table; D and trimming were obtained from the DNA. Here the sample spans approximately 99,000 clones, less than 75% being singletons. The sequenced sample was peripheral blood. The TCR sequence derives from a woman between 40 and 55 years old with acute or convalescent COVID-19. This chain uses TRBV4-3 with TRBJ1-5, with D unclear. As DNA, the CDR3 is TGCGCCAGCAGCCAAGAAGTCAGTCAGCCCCAGCATTTT. It is translated as CASSQEVSQPQHF.